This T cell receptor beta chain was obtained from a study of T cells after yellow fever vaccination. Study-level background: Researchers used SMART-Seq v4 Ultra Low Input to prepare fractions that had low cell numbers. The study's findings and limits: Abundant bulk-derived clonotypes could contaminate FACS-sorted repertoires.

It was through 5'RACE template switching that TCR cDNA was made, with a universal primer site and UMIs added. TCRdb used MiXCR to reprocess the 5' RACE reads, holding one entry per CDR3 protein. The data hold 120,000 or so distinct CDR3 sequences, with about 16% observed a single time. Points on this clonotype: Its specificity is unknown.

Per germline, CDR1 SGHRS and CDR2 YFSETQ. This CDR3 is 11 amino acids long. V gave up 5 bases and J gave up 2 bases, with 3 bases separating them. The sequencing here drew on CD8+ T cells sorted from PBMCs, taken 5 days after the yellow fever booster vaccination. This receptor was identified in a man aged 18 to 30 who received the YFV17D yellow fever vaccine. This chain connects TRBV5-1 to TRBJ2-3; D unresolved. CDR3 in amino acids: CASRSTDTQYF. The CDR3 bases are TGCGCCAGCAGATCCACAGATACGCAGTATTTT.